This T cell receptor (beta chain) was sequenced during a study of Ad26.COV2.S vaccination and SARS-CoV-2 variants. Overall study results and limits: Similar non-spike TCR breadth was seen in vaccine and placebo recipients.

The data were produced by immunoSEQ multiplex PCR, yet TCRdb's version contains in-frame clones alone and is incomplete. The table records just over 350,000 clones, 70% to 90% of them present only once. This clone appeared once. Its cognate antigen is unknown. CDR3 size: 17 residues. Trimming at V came to 5 bases and at J to 2 bases, leaving 10 bases not matched to a gene. Specified treatment: 19 received Ad26.COV2.S at low or high dose, single or two shots; 5 received placebo; per-sample allocation not given. Collection of the samples took place on day 63 after the first injection of vaccine or placebo. Wuhan-strain SARS-CoV-2 spike was expressed by the Ad26 vector that made up the vaccine.

The origin of this receptor is a person aged 18-65 years who received the Ad26.COV2.S COVID-19 vaccine or a placebo. The material sequenced was peripheral blood, taken in a trial of Ad26.COV2.S vaccine versus placebo. The chain combines TRBV23-1 with TRBJ2-3, with 10 bases lining up with TRBD1. TRBV23-1 counts as an open reading frame of uncertain function. DNA of the CDR3: TGCGCCAGCAGTAACCGGGACAGGGGTCCCTCCACAGATACGCAGTATTTT. Translation: CASSNRDRGPSTDTQYF.